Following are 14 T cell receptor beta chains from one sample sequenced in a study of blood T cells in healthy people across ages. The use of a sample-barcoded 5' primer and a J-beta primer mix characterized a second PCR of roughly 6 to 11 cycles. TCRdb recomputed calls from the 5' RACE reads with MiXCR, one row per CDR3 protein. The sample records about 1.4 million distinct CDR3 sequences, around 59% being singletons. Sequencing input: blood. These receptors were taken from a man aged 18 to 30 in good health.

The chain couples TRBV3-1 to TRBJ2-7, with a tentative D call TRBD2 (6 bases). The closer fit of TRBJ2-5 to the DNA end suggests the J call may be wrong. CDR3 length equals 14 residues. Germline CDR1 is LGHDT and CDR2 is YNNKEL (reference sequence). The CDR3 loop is CASSPRRLAETQYF. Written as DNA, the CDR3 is TGTGCCAGCAGCCCTCGTCGGCTAGCGGAGACCCAGTACTTC.

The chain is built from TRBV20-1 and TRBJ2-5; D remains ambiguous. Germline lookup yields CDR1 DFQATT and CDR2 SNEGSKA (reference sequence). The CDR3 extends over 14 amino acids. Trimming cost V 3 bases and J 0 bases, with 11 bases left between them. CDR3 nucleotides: TGCAGTGCTAGTGAGTTGGGGTACCAAGAGACCCAGTACTTC. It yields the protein CSASELGYQETQYF.

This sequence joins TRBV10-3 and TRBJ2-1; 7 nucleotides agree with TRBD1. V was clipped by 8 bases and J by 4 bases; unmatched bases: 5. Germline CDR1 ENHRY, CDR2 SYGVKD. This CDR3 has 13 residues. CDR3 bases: TGTGCCATCTCCCTGGGACAGTACAATGAGCAGTTCTTC. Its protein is CAISLGQYNEQFF.

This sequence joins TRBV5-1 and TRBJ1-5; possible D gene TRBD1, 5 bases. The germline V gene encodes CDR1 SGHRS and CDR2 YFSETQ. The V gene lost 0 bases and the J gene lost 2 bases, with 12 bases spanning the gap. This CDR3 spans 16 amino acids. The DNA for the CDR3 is TGCGCCAGCAGCTTGGGGGGGGGAGGCGGCAATCAGCCCCAGCATTTT. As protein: CASSLGGGGGNQPQHF.

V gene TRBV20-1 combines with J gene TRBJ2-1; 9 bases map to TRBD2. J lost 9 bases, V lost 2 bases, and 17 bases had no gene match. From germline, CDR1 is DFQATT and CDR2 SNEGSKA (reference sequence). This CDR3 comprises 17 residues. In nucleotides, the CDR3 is TGCAGTGCTAGATCAAGGACCGGGACTAGCCTATCCGCTGAGCAGTTCTTC. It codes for CSARSRTGTSLSAEQFF.

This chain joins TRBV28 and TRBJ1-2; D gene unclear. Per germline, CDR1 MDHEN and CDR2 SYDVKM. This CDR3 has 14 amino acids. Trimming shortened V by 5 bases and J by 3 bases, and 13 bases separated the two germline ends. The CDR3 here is CASSPPPRHYGYTF. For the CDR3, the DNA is TGTGCCAGCAGTCCGCCCCCACGCCACTATGGCTACACCTTC.

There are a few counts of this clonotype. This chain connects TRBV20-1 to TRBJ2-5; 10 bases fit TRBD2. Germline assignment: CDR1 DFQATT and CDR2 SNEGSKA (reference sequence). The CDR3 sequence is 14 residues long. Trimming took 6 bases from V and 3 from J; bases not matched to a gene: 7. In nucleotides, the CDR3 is TGCAGTGCAAAGCTTAGCGGGAGGAAAGAGACCCAGTACTTC. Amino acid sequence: CSAKLSGRKETQYF.

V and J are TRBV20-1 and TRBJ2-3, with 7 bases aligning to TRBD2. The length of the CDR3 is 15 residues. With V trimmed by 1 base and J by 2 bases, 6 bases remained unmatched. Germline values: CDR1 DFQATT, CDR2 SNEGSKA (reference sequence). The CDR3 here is CSARVLATYTDTQYF. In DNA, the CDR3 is TGCAGTGCTAGAGTACTAGCGACCTACACAGATACGCAGTATTTT.

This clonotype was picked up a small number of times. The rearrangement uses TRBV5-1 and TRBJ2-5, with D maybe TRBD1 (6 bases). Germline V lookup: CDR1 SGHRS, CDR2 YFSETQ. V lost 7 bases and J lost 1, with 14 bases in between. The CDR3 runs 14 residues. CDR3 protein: CASRPSGAQETQYF. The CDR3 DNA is TGCGCCAGCCGCCCTTCAGGGGCCCAAGAGACCCAGTACTTC.

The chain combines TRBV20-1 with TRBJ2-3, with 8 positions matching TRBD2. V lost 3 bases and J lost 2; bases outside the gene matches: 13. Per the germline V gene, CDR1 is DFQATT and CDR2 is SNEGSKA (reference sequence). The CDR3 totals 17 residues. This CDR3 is CSASRAVGGRSTDTQYF. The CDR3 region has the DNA TGCAGTGCTAGCCGCGCGGTCGGCGGGAGGTCCACAGATACGCAGTATTTT.

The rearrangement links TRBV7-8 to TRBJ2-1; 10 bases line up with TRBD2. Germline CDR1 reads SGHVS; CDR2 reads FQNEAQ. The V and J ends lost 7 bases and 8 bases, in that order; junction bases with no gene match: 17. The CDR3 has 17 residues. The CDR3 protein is CASTAGRAGGPTDEQFF. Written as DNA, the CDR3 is TGTGCCAGCACCGCAGGCAGAGCGGGAGGGCCTACCGATGAGCAGTTCTTC.

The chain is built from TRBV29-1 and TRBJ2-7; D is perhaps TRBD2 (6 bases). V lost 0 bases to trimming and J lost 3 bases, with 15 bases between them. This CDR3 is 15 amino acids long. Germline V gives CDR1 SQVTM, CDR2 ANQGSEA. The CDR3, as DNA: TGCAGCGTTGAAGAGAGGAGGGCACAGTTCTACGAGCAGTACTTC. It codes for CSVEERRAQFYEQYF.

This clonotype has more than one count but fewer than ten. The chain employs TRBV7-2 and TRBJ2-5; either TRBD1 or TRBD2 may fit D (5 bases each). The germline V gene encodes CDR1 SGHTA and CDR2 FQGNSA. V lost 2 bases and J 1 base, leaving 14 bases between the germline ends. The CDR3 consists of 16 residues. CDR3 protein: CASSLLPPGTQETQYF. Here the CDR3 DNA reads TGTGCCAGCAGCTTATTACCCCCCGGGACCCAAGAGACCCAGTACTTC.

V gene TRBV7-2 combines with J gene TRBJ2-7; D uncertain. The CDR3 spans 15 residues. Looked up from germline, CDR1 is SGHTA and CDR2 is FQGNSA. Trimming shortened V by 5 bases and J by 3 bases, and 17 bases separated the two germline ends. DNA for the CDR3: TGTGCCAGCAGCGTAGATGGGTTTTGGGGCTACGAGCAGTACTTC. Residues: CASSVDGFWGYEQYF.